These T cell receptor beta chains were read from a single sample in a study of blood T cells in healthy people across ages. One entry per CDR3 protein results from TCRdb running MiXCR on the 5' RACE reads. The sample consists of approximately 1.5 million distinct CDR3 sequences, less than 45% of them appearing once. The sample taken for sequencing was blood. The receptors were sampled from a woman in her late teens or twenties in good health. Both conserved end residues are part of each CDR3. The D gene is left open where the match is weak. Not every row has a clone size; where given, it reads once, few, many or a size class.

J: TRBJ2-2
V: TRBV20-1
size: .
D: .
DNA: TGCAGTGCTAGAGATCGGGTACGGGGTGCCGGGGAGCTGTTTTTT
CDR3: CSARDRVRGAGELFF

J: TRBJ2-3
V: TRBV5-5
size: .
D: .
DNA: TGTGCCAGCAGCTTGGGGCGGGGGCCCGGCACAGATACGCAGTATTTT
CDR3: CASSLGRGPGTDTQYF

J: TRBJ2-2
V: TRBV6-5
size: .
D: .
DNA: TGTGCCAGCGCCGGAGTAACCACCGGGGAGCTGTTTTTT
CDR3: CASAGVTTGELFF

J: TRBJ1-2
V: TRBV12-3/TRBV12-4
size: few
D: .
DNA: TGTGCCAGCACCATTGGCTCCGGTGGCTACACCTTC
CDR3: CASTIGSGGYTF

J: TRBJ2-1
V: TRBV11-2
size: few
D: TRBD1
DNA: TGTGCCAGCAGCTTCCCGCGGACAGGGCGAAATACCTACAATGAGCAGTTCTTC
CDR3: CASSFPRTGRNTYNEQFF

J: TRBJ2-7
V: TRBV15
size: .
D: TRBD1
DNA: TGTGCCACCAGCACGCGGGACAGGGACTACGAGCAGTACTTC
CDR3: CATSTRDRDYEQYF

J: TRBJ2-3
V: TRBV5-1
size: few
D: TRBD2
DNA: TGCGCCAGCAGCACTCAACCTAGCGGTTCTAGCACAGATACGCAGTATTTT
CDR3: CASSTQPSGSSTDTQYF

J: TRBJ2-7
V: TRBV20-1
size: .
D: TRBD1
DNA: TGCAGTGCCCGGACAGGGCTAAGGTACGAGCAGTACTTC
CDR3: CSARTGLRYEQYF

J: TRBJ2-5
V: TRBV15
size: .
D: .
DNA: TGTGCCACCAGCAGAGATGTGGGTTCCGAGACCCAGTACTTC
CDR3: CATSRDVGSETQYF

J: TRBJ2-7
V: TRBV28
size: many
D: .
DNA: TGTGCCAGCAGTTTATGGGCAGCCAGTGATGTGCAGTACTTC
CDR3: CASSLWAASDVQYF

J: TRBJ2-5
V: TRBV6-1
size: .
D: TRBD2
DNA: TGTGCCAGCAGTGAAGTATGGGAGGGGGAGACCCAGTACTTC
CDR3: CASSEVWEGETQYF

J: TRBJ2-1
V: TRBV27
size: few
D: TRBD1
DNA: TGTGCCAGCGGGAACAGGGGAACGGGATACAATGAGCAGTTCTTC
CDR3: CASGNRGTGYNEQFF

J: TRBJ1-6
V: TRBV5-1
size: .
D: TRBD1
DNA: TGCGCCAGCAGCTTGGAGGGACAGGGCCGGAGTTCCTATAATTCACCCCTCCACTTT
CDR3: CASSLEGQGRSSYNSPLHF

J: TRBJ1-2
V: TRBV3-1
size: .
D: .
DNA: TGTGCCAGCAGCCAAGATGTGAGGTTGCGGGGCTACACCTTC
CDR3: CASSQDVRLRGYTF

J: TRBJ1-5
V: TRBV5-5
size: few
D: .
DNA: TGTGCCAGCAGCCTGGACCCCGGGGGGTATCAGCCCCAGCATTTT
CDR3: CASSLDPGGYQPQHF

J: TRBJ1-5
V: TRBV7-2
size: .
D: .
DNA: TGTGCCAGCAGCTTTGGGGACCGGAATCAGCCCCAGCATTTT
CDR3: CASSFGDRNQPQHF

J: TRBJ2-3
V: TRBV7-2
size: few
D: .
DNA: TGTGCCAGCAGCATGTCCCGTGGCACAGATACGCAGTATTTT
CDR3: CASSMSRGTDTQYF

J: TRBJ2-1
V: TRBV7-3
size: .
D: .
DNA: TGTGCCAGCAGCTTAATGAAGAGCTCCTACAATGAGCAGTTCTTC
CDR3: CASSLMKSSYNEQFF

J: TRBJ1-5
V: TRBV11-2
size: .
D: TRBD1
DNA: TGTGCCAGCAGTCGTAATGGACAGGAGAATCAGCCCCAGCATTTT
CDR3: CASSRNGQENQPQHF

J: TRBJ2-1
V: TRBV27
size: .
D: TRBD2
DNA: TGTGCCAGCACGGGACTAGCGGGAGATTACGAGCAGTTCTTC
CDR3: CASTGLAGDYEQFF

J: TRBJ1-2
V: TRBV15
size: .
D: TRBD1
DNA: TGTGCCACCAGCAGAGACCTCAACCGGGACAGGGTCTCTGGCTACACCTTC
CDR3: CATSRDLNRDRVSGYTF

J: TRBJ2-3
V: TRBV12-3/TRBV12-4
size: .
D: .
DNA: TGTGCCAGCAGTTTAGGGGCCCTTCCGCTGCGAATGACAGATACGCAGTATTTT
CDR3: CASSLGALPLRMTDTQYF

J: TRBJ2-7
V: TRBV14
size: few
D: TRBD2
DNA: TGTGCCAGCAGCCAAGTAGCGGGAGTCAACGAGCAGTACTTC
CDR3: CASSQVAGVNEQYF

J: TRBJ2-7
V: TRBV7-2
size: .
D: .
DNA: TGTGCCAGCAGCTTACCGAACAGGGCCTACGAGCAGTACTTC
CDR3: CASSLPNRAYEQYF

J: TRBJ2-1
V: TRBV28
size: .
D: .
DNA: TGTGCCAGCAGTTTACGGGAGATAGCGTACAATGAGCAGTTCTTC
CDR3: CASSLREIAYNEQFF

J: TRBJ2-7
V: TRBV20-1
size: .
D: TRBD1
DNA: TGCAGTGCTAGAAGCAGGACAGGGAGGTACGAGCAGTACTTC
CDR3: CSARSRTGRYEQYF

J: TRBJ1-2
V: TRBV18
size: .
D: .
DNA: TGTGCCAGCTCACCACGACAATCGGGTGGCTACACCTTC
CDR3: CASSPRQSGGYTF

J: TRBJ1-6
V: TRBV2
size: .
D: .
DNA: TGTGCCAGTAAGGACGGCTATAATTCACCCCTCCACTTT
CDR3: CASKDGYNSPLHF

J: TRBJ2-1
V: TRBV29-1
size: few
D: .
DNA: TGCAGCGTTGTTGGCAGACTCTACAATGAGCAGTTCTTC
CDR3: CSVVGRLYNEQFF

J: TRBJ1-1
V: TRBV18
size: .
D: .
DNA: TGTGCCAGCTCACCAGAGGGCTACACTGAAGCTTTCTTT
CDR3: CASSPEGYTEAFF

J: TRBJ2-1
V: TRBV11-2
size: .
D: .
DNA: TGTGCCAGCAGCTACACGTTACAGGGTTCCTACAATGAGCAGTTCTTC
CDR3: CASSYTLQGSYNEQFF

J: TRBJ1-1
V: TRBV27
size: .
D: .
DNA: TGTGCCAGCCCCTGGGGGAGGACTGAAGCTTTCTTT
CDR3: CASPWGRTEAFF